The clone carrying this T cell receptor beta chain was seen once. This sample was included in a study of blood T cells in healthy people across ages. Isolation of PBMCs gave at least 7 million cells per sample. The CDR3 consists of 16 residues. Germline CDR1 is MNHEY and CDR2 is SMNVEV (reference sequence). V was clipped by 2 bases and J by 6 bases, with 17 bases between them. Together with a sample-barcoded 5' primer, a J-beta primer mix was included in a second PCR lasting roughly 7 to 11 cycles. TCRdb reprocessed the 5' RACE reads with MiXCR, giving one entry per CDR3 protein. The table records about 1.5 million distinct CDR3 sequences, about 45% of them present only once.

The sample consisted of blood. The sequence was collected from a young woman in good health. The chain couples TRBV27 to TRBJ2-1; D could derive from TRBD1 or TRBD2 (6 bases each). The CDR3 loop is CASSLGGGKGTNEQFF. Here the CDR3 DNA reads TGTGCCAGCAGTTTAGGAGGGGGAAAGGGTACCAATGAGCAGTTCTTC.